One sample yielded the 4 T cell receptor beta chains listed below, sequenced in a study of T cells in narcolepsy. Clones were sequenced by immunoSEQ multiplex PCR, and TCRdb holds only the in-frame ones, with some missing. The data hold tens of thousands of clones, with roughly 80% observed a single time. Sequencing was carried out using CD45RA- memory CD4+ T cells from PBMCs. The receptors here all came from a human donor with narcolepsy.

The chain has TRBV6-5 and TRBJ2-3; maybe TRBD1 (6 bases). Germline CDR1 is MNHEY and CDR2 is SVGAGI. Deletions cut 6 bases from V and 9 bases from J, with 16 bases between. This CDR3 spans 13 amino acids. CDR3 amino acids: CASSKVDSPTQYF. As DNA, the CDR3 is TGTGCCAGCAGCAAAGTGGACAGTCCGACGCAGTATTTT.

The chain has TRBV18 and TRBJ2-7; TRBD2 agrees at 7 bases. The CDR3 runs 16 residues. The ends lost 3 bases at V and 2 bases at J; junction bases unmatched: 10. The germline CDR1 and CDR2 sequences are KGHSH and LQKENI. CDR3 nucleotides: TGTGCCAGCTCACCGAGCGGCGGGAGAGTCGCCTACGAGCAGTACTTC. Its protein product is CASSPSGGRVAYEQYF.

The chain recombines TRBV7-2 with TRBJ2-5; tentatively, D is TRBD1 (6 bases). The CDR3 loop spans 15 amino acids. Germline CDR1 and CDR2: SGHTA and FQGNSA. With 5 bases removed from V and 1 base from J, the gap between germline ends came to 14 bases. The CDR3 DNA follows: TGTGCCAGCAGCGACTACAGGGAACCCCAAGAGACCCAGTACTTC. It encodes CASSDYREPQETQYF.

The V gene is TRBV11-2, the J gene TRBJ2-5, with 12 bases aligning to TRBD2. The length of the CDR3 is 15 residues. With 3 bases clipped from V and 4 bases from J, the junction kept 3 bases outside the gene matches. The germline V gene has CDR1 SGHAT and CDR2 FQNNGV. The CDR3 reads CASSLASGGGETQYF. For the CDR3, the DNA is TGTGCCAGCAGCTTGGCTAGCGGGGGGGGAGAGACCCAGTACTTC.